Here is one T cell receptor beta chain with its context. Germline CDR1 SNHLY, CDR2 FYNNEI. Trimming left V 4 bases short and J 5 bases short, with 21 bases between. The length of the CDR3 is 16 residues. This entry belongs to a study of blood T cell repertoires in COVID-19. Study-level information: The recovered donors of Cohort 3 showed two negative PCRs, clearance, or symptom resolution. Sources were T cells, B-cell-depleted T cells, or PBMCs; the material itself was cDNA or gDNA.

Participant age was roughly 18 to 95 years, and participants resided in around 24 US areas. In the original processing: Estimates of nucleated cell counts were drawn from the amplification of reference gene primers. Assay: immunoSEQ multiplex PCR; the TCRdb copy retains only in-frame clones and omits some. The V and J calls and clone size come from that table; D and trimming were worked out from the DNA. The repertoire holds some 160,000 clones, with 70% to 80% as singletons. This TCR was sampled from a woman in her sixties or seventies in a cohort exposed to, infected with or recovered from COVID-19 (not recorded which). Sequenced input: PBMCs or T cells enriched from blood (not recorded which). The chain carries TRBV2 and TRBJ2-7; tentatively, D is TRBD2 (5 bases). The CDR3 DNA reads TGTGCCAGCAGTGTTGCGGAGGCAGCCCTGGGCCACGAGCAGTACTTC. Its translation: CASSVAEAALGHEQYF.